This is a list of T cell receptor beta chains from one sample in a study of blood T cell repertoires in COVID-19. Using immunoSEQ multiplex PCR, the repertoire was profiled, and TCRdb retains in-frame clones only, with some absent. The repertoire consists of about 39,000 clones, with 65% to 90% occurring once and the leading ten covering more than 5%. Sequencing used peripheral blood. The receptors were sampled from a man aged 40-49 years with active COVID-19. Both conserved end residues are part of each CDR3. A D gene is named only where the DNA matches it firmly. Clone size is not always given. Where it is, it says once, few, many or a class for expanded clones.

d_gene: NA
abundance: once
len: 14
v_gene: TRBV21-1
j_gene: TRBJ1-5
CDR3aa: CASSKGNRHQPQHF
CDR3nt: TGTGCCAGCAGCAAAGGCAACAGACATCAGCCCCAGCATTTT

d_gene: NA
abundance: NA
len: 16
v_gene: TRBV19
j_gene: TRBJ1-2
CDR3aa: CASSPALTRDNYGYTF
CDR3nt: TGTGCCAGTAGTCCGGCTTTGACACGAGATAACTATGGCTACACCTTC

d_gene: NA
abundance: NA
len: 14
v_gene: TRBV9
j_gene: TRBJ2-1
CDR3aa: CASSVDRLEDEQFF
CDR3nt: TGTGCCAGCAGCGTAGATAGGCTCGAGGATGAGCAGTTCTTC

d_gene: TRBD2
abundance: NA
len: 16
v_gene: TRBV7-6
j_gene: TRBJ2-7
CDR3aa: CASSLGGSAGAYEQYF
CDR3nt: TGTGCCAGCAGCTTAGGGGGATCAGCGGGAGCTTACGAGCAGTACTTC

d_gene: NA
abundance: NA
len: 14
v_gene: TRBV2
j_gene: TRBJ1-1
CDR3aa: CASTGLRRNTEAFF
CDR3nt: TGTGCCAGCACGGGACTCAGAAGGAACACTGAAGCTTTCTTT

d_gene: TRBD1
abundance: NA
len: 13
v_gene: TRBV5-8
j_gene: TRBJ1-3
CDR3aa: CAMRGGPGNTIYF
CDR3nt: TGTGCTATGAGAGGGGGCCCTGGAAACACCATATATTTT

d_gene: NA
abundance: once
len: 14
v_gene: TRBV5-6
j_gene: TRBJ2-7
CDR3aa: CASSLLTISYEQYF
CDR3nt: TGTGCCAGCAGCTTGCTGACAATCTCCTACGAGCAGTACTTC

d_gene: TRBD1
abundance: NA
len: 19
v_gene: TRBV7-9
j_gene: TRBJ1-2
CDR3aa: CASSLRNLRGRNANYGYTF
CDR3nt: TGTGCCAGCAGCCTCCGAAACCTCAGGGGGCGTAACGCTAACTATGGCTACACCTTC

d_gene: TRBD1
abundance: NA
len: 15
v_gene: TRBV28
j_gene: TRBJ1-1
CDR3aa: CASSPSDRGTTEAFF
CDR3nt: TGTGCCAGCAGCCCCTCCGACAGGGGGACTACTGAAGCTTTCTTT

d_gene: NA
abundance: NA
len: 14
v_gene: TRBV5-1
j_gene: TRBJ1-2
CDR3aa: CASTPPGSNYGYTF
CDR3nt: TGCGCCAGCACCCCCCCAGGGTCCAACTATGGCTACACCTTC

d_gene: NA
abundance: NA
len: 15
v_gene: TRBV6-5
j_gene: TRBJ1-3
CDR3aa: CASSRGTGSGNTIYF
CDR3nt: TGTGCCAGCAGCCGCGGGACGGGCTCTGGAAACACCATATATTTT

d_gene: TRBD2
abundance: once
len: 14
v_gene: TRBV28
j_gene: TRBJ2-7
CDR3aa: CASSPRLAGYEQYF
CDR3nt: TGTGCCAGCAGTCCGCGACTAGCGGGCTACGAGCAGTACTTC

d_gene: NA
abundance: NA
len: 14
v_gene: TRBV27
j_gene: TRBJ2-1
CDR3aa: CASSGSPAYNEQFF
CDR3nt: TGTGCCAGCAGCGGGAGTCCCGCCTACAATGAGCAGTTCTTC

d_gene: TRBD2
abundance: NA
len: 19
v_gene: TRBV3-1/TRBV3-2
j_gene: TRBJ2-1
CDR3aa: CASSHRMGLAGARGDEQFF
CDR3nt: TGTGCCAGCAGCCACCGTATGGGACTAGCGGGAGCACGTGGGGATGAGCAGTTCTTC

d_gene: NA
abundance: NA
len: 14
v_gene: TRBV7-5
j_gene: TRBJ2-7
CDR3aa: CARSHLGANYEQYF
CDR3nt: TGTGCCAGAAGCCACCTAGGGGCAAACTACGAGCAGTACTTC

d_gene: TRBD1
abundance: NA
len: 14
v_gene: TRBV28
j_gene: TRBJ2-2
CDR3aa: CASSLYRTGGELFF
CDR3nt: TGTGCCAGCAGTTTATACCGGACAGGGGGGGAGCTGTTTTTT

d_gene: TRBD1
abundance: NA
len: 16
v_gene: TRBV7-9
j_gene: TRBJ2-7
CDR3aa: CASSRAASGGRYEQYF
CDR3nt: TGTGCCAGCAGCCGAGCGGCGTCAGGGGGTCGCTACGAGCAGTACTTC